This T cell receptor beta chain was obtained from a study of breast tumors, draining lymph nodes, adjacent tissues. Axillary draining lymph nodes of breast cancer patients supplied the node samples. Germline CDR1 SGHRS, CDR2 YFSETQ. The CDR3 runs to 15 residues. The V end was cut by 4 bases, the J end by 5 bases, with 17 bases between. TCRdb itself ran the multiplex PCR reads through MiXCR, one entry per CDR3 protein. Counted here are about 230,000 distinct CDR3 sequences, about 34% occurring once; the ten biggest clones make up roughly 1.3%. This clonotype was seen only once. The sequencing input was axillary lymph node tissue. The V call is TRBV5-1, the J call TRBJ2-3; the D is unclear. The TCR sequence derives from a female donor with breast cancer. Some clones in this sample may be carry-over from other donors' samples. CDR3 in DNA: TGCGCCAGCAGCCGGACGGCAGACCAACGAGATACGCAGTATTTT. Translated, it gives CASSRTADQRDTQYF.